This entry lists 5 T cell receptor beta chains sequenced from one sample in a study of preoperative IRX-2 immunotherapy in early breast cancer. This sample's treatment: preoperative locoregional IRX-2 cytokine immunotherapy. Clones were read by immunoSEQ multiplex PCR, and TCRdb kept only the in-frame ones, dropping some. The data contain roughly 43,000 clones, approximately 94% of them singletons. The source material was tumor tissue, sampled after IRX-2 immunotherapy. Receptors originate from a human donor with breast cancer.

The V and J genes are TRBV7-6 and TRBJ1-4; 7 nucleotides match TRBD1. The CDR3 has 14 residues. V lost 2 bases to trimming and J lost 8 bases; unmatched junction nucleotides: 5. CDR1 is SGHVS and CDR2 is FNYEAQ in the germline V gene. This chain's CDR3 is CASSLRQGGEKLFF. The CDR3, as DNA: TGTGCCAGCAGCTTAAGACAGGGAGGGGAAAAACTGTTTTTT.

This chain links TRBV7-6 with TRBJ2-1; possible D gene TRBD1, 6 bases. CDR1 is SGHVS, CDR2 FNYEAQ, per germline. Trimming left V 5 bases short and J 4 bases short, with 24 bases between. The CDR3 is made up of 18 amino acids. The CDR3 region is CASSPNLDEYTGYNEQFF. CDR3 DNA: TGTGCCAGCAGCCCCAACCTTGACGAGTATACAGGGTACAATGAGCAGTTCTTC.

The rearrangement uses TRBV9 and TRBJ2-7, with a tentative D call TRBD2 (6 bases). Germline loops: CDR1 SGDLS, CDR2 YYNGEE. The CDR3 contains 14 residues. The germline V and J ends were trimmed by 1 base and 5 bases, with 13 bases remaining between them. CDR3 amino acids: CASSVSVREDEQYF. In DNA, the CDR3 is TGTGCCAGCAGCGTATCCGTCAGGGAGGACGAGCAGTACTTC.

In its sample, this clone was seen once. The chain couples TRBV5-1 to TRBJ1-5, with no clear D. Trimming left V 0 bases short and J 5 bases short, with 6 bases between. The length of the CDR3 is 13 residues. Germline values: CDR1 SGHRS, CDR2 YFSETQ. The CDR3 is CASSLDLDQPQHF. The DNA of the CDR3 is TGCGCCAGCAGCTTGGACCTTGATCAGCCCCAGCATTTT.

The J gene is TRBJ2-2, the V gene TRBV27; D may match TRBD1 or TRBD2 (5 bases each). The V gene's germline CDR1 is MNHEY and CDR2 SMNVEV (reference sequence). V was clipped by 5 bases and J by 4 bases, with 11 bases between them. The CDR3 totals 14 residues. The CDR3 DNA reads TGTGCCAGCAGTGGGGGAAGTATCACCGGGGAGCTGTTTTTT. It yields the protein CASSGGSITGELFF.